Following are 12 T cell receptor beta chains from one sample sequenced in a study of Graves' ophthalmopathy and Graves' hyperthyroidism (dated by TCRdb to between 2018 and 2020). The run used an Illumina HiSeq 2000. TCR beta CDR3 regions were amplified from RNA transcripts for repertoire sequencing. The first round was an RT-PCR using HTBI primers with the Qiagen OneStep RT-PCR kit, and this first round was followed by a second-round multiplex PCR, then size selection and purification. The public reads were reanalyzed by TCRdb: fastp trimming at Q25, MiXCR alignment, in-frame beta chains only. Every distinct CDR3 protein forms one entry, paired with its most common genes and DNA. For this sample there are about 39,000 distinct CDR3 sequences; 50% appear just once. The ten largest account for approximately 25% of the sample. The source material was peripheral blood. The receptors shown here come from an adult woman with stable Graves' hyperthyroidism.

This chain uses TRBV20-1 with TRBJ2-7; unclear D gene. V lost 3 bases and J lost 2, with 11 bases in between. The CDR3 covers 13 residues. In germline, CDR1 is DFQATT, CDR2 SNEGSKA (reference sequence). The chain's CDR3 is CSASSGRTYEQYF. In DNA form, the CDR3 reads TGCAGTGCTAGCTCCGGACGGACCTACGAGCAGTACTTC.

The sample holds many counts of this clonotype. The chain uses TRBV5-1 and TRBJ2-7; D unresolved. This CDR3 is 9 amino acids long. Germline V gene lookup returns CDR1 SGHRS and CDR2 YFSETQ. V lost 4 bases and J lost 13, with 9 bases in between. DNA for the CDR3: TGCGCCAGCAGCCCCCTGGCCTACTTC. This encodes CASSPLAYF.

The CDR3 spells CSASSLAGGVETQYF. The CDR3 bases are TGCAGTGCCAGCAGCTTAGCTGGGGGAGTTGAGACCCAGTACTTC. This chain connects TRBV20-1 to TRBJ2-5; the D call may be TRBD1 or TRBD2 (5 bases each). This CDR3 comprises 15 residues. Per germline, CDR1 DFQATT and CDR2 SNEGSKA (reference sequence). The V gene lost 6 bases and the J gene lost 5 bases, with 22 bases spanning the gap.

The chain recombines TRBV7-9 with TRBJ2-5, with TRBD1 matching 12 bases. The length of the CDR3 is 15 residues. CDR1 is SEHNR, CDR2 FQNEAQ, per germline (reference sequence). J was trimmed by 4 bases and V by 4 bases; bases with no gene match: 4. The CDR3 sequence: CASSSGQGAGETQYF. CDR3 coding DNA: TGTGCCAGCAGCTCGGGACAGGGGGCGGGAGAGACCCAGTACTTC. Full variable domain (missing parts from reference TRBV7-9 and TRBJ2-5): DTGVSQNPRHKITKRGQNVTFRCDPISEHNRLYWYRQTLGQGPEFLTYFQNEAQLEKSRLLSDRFSAERPKGSFSTLEIQRTEQGDSAMYLCASSSGQGAGETQYFGPGTRLLVL.

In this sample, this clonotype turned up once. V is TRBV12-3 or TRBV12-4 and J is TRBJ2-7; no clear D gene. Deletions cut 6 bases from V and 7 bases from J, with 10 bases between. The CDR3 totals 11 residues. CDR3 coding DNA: TGTGCCAGCAGCCTCGACCTGGAGCAGTACTTC. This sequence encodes CASSLDLEQYF.

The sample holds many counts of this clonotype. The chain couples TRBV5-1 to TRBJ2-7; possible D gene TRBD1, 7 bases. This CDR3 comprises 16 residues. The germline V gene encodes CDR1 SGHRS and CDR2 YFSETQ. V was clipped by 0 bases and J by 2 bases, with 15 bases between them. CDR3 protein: CASSLAGGGYTYEQYF. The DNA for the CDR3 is TGCGCCAGCAGCTTGGCCGGAGGGGGCTACACCTACGAGCAGTACTTC.

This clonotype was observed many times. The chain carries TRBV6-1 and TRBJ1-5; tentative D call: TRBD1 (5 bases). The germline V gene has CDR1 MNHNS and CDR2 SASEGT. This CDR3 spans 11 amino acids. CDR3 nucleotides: TGTGACAGGTGCGTCAATCAGCCCCAGCATTTT. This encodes CDRCVNQPQHF.

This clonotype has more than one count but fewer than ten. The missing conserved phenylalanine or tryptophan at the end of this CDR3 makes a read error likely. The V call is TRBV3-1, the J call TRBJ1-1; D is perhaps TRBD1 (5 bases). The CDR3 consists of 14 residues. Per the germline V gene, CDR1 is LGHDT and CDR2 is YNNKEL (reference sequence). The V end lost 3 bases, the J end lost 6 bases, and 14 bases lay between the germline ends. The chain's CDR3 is CASSQGGKGSEAFL. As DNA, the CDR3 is TGTGCCAGCAGCCAGGGCGGTAAGGGGTCTGAAGCTTTCCTT.

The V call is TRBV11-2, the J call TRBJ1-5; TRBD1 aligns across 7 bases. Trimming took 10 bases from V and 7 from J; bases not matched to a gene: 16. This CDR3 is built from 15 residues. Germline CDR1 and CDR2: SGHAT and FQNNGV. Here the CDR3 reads CATKAPGTVGQPQHF. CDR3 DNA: TGTGCCACCAAAGCCCCCGGGACAGTAGGACAGCCCCAGCATTTT.

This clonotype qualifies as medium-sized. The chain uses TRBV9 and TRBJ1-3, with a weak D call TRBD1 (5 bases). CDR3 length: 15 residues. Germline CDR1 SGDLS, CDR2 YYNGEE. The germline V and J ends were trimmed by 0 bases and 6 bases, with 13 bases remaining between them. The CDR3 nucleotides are TGTGCCAGCAGCGTAGAACCAGGGATTTTAAACACCATATATTTT. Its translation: CASSVEPGILNTIYF.

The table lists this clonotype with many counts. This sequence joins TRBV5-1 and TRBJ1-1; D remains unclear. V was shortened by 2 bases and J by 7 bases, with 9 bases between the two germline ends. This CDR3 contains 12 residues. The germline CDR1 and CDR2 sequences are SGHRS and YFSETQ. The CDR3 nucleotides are TGCGCCAGCAGCTTTGGGGATTTTGAAGCTTTCTTT. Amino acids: CASSFGDFEAFF.

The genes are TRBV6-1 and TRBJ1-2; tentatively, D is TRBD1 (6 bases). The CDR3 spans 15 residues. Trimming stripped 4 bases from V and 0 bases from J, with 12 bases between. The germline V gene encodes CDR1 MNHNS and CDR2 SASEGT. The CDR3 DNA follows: TGTGCCAGCAGTGTCGGGGGGACATCTAACTATGGCTACACCTTC. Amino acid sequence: CASSVGGTSNYGYTF.